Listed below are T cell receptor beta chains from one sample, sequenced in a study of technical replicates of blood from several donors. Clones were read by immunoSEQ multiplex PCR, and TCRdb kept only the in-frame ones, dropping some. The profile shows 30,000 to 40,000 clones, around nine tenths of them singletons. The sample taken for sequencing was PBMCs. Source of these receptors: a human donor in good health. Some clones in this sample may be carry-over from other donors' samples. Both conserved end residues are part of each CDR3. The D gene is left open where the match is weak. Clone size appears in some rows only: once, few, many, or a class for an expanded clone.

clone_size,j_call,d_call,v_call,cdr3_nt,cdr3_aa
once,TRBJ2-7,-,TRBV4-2,TGTGCCAGCAGCCAAGATCGTGGGAGTCGTTACGAGCAGTACTTC,CASSQDRGSRYEQYF
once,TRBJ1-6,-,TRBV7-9,TGTGCCAGCAGCTTTTACGGCGGTAATTCACCCCTCCACTTT,CASSFYGGNSPLHF
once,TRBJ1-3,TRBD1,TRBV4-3,TGCGCCAGCAGCCAGGGGACAGGGTCGGTTGGAAACACCATATATTTT,CASSQGTGSVGNTIYF
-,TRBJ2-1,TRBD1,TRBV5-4,TGTGCCAGCAGGACTACAGGGGACAATGAGCAGTTCTTC,CASRTTGDNEQFF
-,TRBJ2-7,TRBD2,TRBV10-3,TGTGCCATCAGTGAGCTTAGCGGGACGGAGCAGTACTTC,CAISELSGTEQYF
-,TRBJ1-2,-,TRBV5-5,TGTGCCAGCAGCTTGGTGGGGGGGAACTATGGCTACACCTTC,CASSLVGGNYGYTF
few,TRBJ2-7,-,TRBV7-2,TGTGCCAGCAGCTTACCCCAGGGGAATTCCTACGAGCAGTACTTC,CASSLPQGNSYEQYF
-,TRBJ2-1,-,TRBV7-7,TGTGCCAGCAGCTTAGATGGGCACCATGAGCAGTTCTTC,CASSLDGHHEQFF
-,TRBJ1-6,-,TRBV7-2,TGTGCCAGCAGCCCATCTGTTGGGCTTTCCTATAATTCACCCCTCCACTTT,CASSPSVGLSYNSPLHF
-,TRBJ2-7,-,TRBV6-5,TGTGCCAGCAGTTACAGTAGCCAGAACTACGAGCAGTACTTC,CASSYSSQNYEQYF
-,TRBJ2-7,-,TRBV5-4,TGTGCCAGCAGCTTGTCCCCTCTCGAGCAGTACTTC,CASSLSPLEQYF
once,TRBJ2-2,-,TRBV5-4,TGTGCCAGCAGCACAGTACAGGTGGACACCGGGGAGCTGTTTTTT,CASSTVQVDTGELFF
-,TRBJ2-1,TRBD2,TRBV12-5,TGTGCTACGGGGGGGGGCAGCTCCTACAATGAGCAGTTCTTC,CATGGGSSYNEQFF
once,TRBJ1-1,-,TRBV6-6,TGTGCCAGCAGGGCCCCGGGGGGCGGAACTGAAGCTTTCTTT,CASRAPGGGTEAFF
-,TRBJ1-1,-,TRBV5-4,TGTGCCAGCAGCTTGTTTAACAGAAACACTGAAGCTTTCTTT,CASSLFNRNTEAFF
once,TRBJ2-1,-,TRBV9,TGTGCCAGCAGCGTAGCTATTTTTCGTGAGCAGTTCTTC,CASSVAIFREQFF
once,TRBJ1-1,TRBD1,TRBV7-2,TGTGCCAGCAGCTTAAATGGACAGGTGAACACTGAAGCTTTCTTT,CASSLNGQVNTEAFF
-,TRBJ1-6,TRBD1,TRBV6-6,TGTGCCAGCAGCCAGGACAGGGGGAATTCACCCCTCCACTTT,CASSQDRGNSPLHF
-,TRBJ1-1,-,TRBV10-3,TGTGCCATCAGGCCAACAGGGAGTGGCACTGAAGCTTTCTTT,CAIRPTGSGTEAFF
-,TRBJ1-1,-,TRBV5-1,TGCGCCAGCAGCTTCGAGAGGGTTACGAACACTGAAGCTTTCTTT,CASSFERVTNTEAFF
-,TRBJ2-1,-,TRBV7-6,TGTGCCAGCAGCTTAGTCGGGGAGGGGGGTGAGCAGTTCTTC,CASSLVGEGGEQFF
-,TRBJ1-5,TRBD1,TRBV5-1,TGCGCCAGCAGCTTGGACCCGACAGGGGCCGAAAATCAGCCCCAGCATTTT,CASSLDPTGAENQPQHF
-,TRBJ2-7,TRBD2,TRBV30,TGTGCCTGGAGTAGACTAGCGGGGACCGAGCAGTACTTC,CAWSRLAGTEQYF
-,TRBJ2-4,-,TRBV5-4,TGTGCCAGCAACAAGGAGGGGTCGGGAAACATTCAGTACTTC,CASNKEGSGNIQYF
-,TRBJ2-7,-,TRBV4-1,TGCGCCAGCAGCCAAGAGGGCAGGGCGGCCTACGAGCAGTACTTC,CASSQEGRAAYEQYF
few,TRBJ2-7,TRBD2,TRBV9,TGTGCCAGCAGCGTTCAAGCAGCGGGAGGACCCTACGAGCAGTACTTC,CASSVQAAGGPYEQYF
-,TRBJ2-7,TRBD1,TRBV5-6,TGTGCCAGCACCGATCTCGGGACAGGGGACTACGAGCAGTACTTC,CASTDLGTGDYEQYF
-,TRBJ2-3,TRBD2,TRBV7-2,TGTGCCAGCAGCCCACGGAGCGGGGGCACAGATACGCAGTATTTT,CASSPRSGGTDTQYF
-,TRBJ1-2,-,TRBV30,TGTGCCTGGAGTGTTGCAGTCTATGGCTACACCTTC,CAWSVAVYGYTF
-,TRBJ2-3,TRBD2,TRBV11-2,TGTGCCAGCAGTTTCACCGGGACTAGCGCCCTCAGAGATACGCAGTATTTT,CASSFTGTSALRDTQYF
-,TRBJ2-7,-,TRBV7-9,TGTGCCAGCAGCCCACTAGATTTCTACGAGCAGTACTTC,CASSPLDFYEQYF
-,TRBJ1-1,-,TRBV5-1,TGCGCCAGCAGCGGCCCTCTACGCGGGGGAACGACTGAAGCTTTCTTT,CASSGPLRGGTTEAFF
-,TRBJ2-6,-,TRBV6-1,TGTGCCAGCAGTGAAGTTCCGGGGGCTGGGGCCAACGTCCTGACTTTC,CASSEVPGAGANVLTF
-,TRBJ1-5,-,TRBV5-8,TGTGCCAGCAGCTGGAGTTTACAGGCCGTTAGCAATCAGCCCCAGCATTTT,CASSWSLQAVSNQPQHF
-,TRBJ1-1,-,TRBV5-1,TGCGCCAGCAGGAATGGGGGCGGCCAGGACACTGAAGCTTTCTTT,CASRNGGGQDTEAFF
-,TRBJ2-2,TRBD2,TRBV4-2,TGTGCCAGCAGCCAGTCTAGCGGGAAGAACACCGGGGAGCTGTTTTTT,CASSQSSGKNTGELFF
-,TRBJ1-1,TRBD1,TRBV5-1,TGCGCCAGCAGCGGGGGACAGGGTGTCACTGAAGCTTTCTTT,CASSGGQGVTEAFF